This T cell receptor (beta chain) was observed in a study of shared clonotypes between healthy human individuals. Findings and limits, study-wide: Non-shared clonotypes had lower generation probabilities than those shared by all four donors.

Here immunoSEQ multiplex PCR was the method, and the copy in TCRdb shows in-frame clones only, minus some. Altogether approximately 1.9 million clones are present, approximately 92% being singletons, with the ten largest covering about 1.7%. Germline V gene data show CDR1 as SGHTA and CDR2 as FQGNSA. The CDR3 loop spans 14 amino acids. V was pared by 8 bases and J by 4 bases, with 17 bases between. Naive CD8 isolation took CD45RO-negative cells positively selected for CCR7 and excluded terminally differentiated effector memory CD45RA+ cells. About this clone: Its antigen is not identified.

The TCR was taken from a man aged 18-30 years in good health. Some clones in this sample may be carry-over from other donors' samples. The chain joins TRBV7-2 to TRBJ1-1; D remains unclear. Sequenced input: naive CD8+ T cells from PBMCs. CDR3 protein: CASVEGKVATEAFF. In DNA, the CDR3 is TGTGCCAGCGTGGAAGGGAAGGTGGCCACTGAAGCTTTCTTT.